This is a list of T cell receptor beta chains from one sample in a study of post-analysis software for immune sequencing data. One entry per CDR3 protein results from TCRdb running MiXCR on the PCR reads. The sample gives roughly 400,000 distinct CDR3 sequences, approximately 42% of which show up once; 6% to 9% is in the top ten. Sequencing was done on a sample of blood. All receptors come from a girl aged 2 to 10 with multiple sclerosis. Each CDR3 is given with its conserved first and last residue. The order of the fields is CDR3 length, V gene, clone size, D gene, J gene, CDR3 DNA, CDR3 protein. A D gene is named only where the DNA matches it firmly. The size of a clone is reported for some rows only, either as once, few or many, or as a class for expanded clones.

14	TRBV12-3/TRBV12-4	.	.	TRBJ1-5	TGTGCCAGCAGCACTACAAGAGGCAATCAGCCCCAGCATTTT	CASSTTRGNQPQHF
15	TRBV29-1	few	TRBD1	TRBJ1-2	TGCAGCGTCCGCACACCGGGACAGGGGGACTATGGCTACACCTTC	CSVRTPGQGDYGYTF
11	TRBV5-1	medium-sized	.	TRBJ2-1	TGTGCCAGCAGTTTAGGGGTTGAGCAGTTCTTC	CASSLGVEQFF
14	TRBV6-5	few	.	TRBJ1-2	TGTGCCAGCAGTTACTCAGCCCGGGACTATGGCTACACCTTC	CASSYSARDYGYTF
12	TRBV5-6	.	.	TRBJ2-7	TGTGCCAGCAGCGACAACAGGGCTGTGCAGTACTTC	CASSDNRAVQYF
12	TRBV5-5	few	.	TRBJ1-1	TGTGCCAGCAGCTTGGACCACACTGAAGCTTTCTTT	CASSLDHTEAFF
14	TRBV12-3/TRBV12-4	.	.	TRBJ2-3	TGTGCCAGCAGTCGGGACGGGAACACAGATACGCAGTATTTT	CASSRDGNTDTQYF
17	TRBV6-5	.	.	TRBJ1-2	TGTGCCAGCAGTTACTTTCCGGGGCAAGCCTCTAACTATGGCTACACCTTC	CASSYFPGQASNYGYTF
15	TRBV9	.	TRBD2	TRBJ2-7	TGTGCCAGCAGCCCAGCCTCTAGCGGGGTCTACGAGCAGTACTTC	CASSPASSGVYEQYF
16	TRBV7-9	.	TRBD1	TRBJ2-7	TGTGCCAGCAGCTCGAACCTCGGGCAGGGGGCCTACGAGCAGTACTTC	CASSSNLGQGAYEQYF
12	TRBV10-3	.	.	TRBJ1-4	TGTGCCATCGTCGCTTTGGGTGAAAAACTGTTTTTT	CAIVALGEKLFF
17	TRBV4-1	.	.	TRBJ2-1	TGCGCCAGCAGCCAAGAGGGTCTAGGGACCGCCTACAATGAGCAGTTCTTC	CASSQEGLGTAYNEQFF
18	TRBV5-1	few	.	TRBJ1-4	TGCGCCAGCAGCCCAAAGGACAGCGCAAGGCTCGGAGATGAAAAACTGTTTTTT	CASSPKDSARLGDEKLFF
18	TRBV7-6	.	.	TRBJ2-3	TGTGCCAGCAGCCGGATTCCGGCGGCGGGTGGGGGCACAGATACGCAGTATTTT	CASSRIPAAGGGTDTQYF
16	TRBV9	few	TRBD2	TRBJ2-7	TGTGCCAGCAGCGTAGCAGCGGGAGCCACCTCTTACGAGCAGTACTTC	CASSVAAGATSYEQYF
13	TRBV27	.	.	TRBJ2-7	TGTGCCAGCAGTTTCGGCAATGCCTACGAGCAGTACTTC	CASSFGNAYEQYF
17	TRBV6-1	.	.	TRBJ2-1	TGTGCCAGCATCAGGGACCTAACCCCGAGCTCCTACAATGAGCAGTTCTTC	CASIRDLTPSSYNEQFF
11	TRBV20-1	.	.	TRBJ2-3	TGCAGTGCTAGCCCAGGGAATGCGCAGTATTTT	CSASPGNAQYF
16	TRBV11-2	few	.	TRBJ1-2	TGTGCCAGCAGCTTAGACGGACCACCCGTGGACTATGGCTACACCTTC	CASSLDGPPVDYGYTF
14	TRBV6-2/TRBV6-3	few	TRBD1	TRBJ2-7	TGTGCCAGCAGTCCCTGGACAGGCTACTACGAGCAGTACTTC	CASSPWTGYYEQYF
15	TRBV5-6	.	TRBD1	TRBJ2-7	TGTGCCAGAAACTCGGGACAGATACACTCCTACGAGCAGTACTTC	CARNSGQIHSYEQYF